Below are 15 T cell receptor beta chains sequenced from a single sample in a study of T-cell reconstitution after alpha-beta-depleted transplantation in children. As it was prepared, the TCRbeta library received unique molecular identifiers. TCRdb re-called the PCR reads through MiXCR, storing one row per CDR3 protein. The sample contains 530,000 or so distinct CDR3 sequences, 20% to 30% of which appear only once. Specimen: PBMCs, collected before TCRalphabeta/CD19-depleted stem cell transplant. The source of these receptors is a boy in the first two years of life with Wiskott-Aldrich syndrome, due to receive a stem cell transplant.

The V and J genes are TRBV5-1 and TRBJ2-7; TRBD1 matches 7 bases. Trimming removed 7 bases from V and 6 bases from J; junction bases left unmatched: 16. Germline CDR1 reads SGHRS; CDR2 reads YFSETQ. The CDR3 is 15 residues long. This CDR3 reads CASGEDRRFYSEQYF. DNA of the CDR3: TGCGCCAGCGGCGAGGACAGGCGATTTTACTCCGAGCAGTACTTC. Based on the CDR3 plus reference TRBV5-1 and TRBJ2-7, the full variable domain is KAGVTQTPRYLIKTRGQQVTLSCSPISGHRSVSWYQQTPGQGLQFLFEYFSETQRNKGNFPGRFSGRQFSNSRSEMNVSTLELGDSALYLCASGEDRRFYSEQYFGPGTRLTVT.

This clonotype turned up a few times. The chain links TRBV5-1 to TRBJ2-1; 14 bases line up with TRBD2. This CDR3 has 17 amino acids. V dropped 4 bases and J dropped 5; count of bases not matched to a gene: 8. The germline gives CDR1 SGHRS, CDR2 YFSETQ. This CDR3 reads CASSTGLAGVGNNEQFF. The CDR3, as DNA: TGCGCCAGCAGCACGGGACTAGCGGGAGTTGGTAACAATGAGCAGTTCTTC.

The chain joins TRBV7-6 to TRBJ2-1; 11 bases align to TRBD2. This CDR3 region has 15 residues. V lost 4 bases and J lost 10; bases outside the gene matches: 9. The V gene's germline CDR1 is SGHVS and CDR2 FNYEAQ. The DNA of the CDR3 is TGTGCCAGCAGCTCGACTAGCGGGGACTTAGGAGAGCAGTTCTTC. Protein: CASSSTSGDLGEQFF.

This clonotype turned up a few times. V and J are TRBV10-3 and TRBJ2-3; no clear D. The CDR3 has 12 amino acids. The V and J ends lost 11 bases and 0 bases respectively, with 9 bases between them. CDR1 is ENHRY, CDR2 SYGVKD, per germline. CDR3 in amino acids: CAVRPSTDTQYF. Written as DNA, the CDR3 is TGTGCCGTCCGTCCCAGCACAGATACGCAGTATTTT.

V is TRBV12-3 or TRBV12-4 and J is TRBJ1-6; 8 bases align to TRBD1. The CDR3 length is 15 residues. Trimming took 6 bases from V and 5 from J; bases not matched to a gene: 6. The CDR3 protein is CASSPWTGHNSPLHF. For the CDR3, the DNA is TGTGCCAGCAGCCCCTGGACAGGGCATAATTCACCCCTCCACTTT.

This clonotype turned up a few times. The rearrangement links TRBV12-3 or TRBV12-4 to TRBJ1-6; no clear D. This CDR3 region has 14 residues. V was cut by 4 bases and J by 7 bases, with 11 bases left in between. The CDR3 DNA reads as TGTGCCAGCAGTTCCTGGACGTGGAATTCACCCCTCCACTTT. Translated: CASSSWTWNSPLHF.

This clonotype was seen once. The V and J genes are TRBV5-1 and TRBJ2-1, with 9 positions matching TRBD2. The V and J ends lost 5 bases and 0 bases, in that order; junction bases with no gene match: 6. From germline, CDR1 is SGHRS and CDR2 YFSETQ. The CDR3 sequence is 16 residues long. The CDR3 is CASRREGSSSYNEQFF. The CDR3 bases are TGCGCCAGCAGGCGGGAGGGGTCGAGCTCCTACAATGAGCAGTTCTTC.

This clonotype was observed a few times. The chain uses TRBV28 and TRBJ2-7, with a tentative D call TRBD1 (5 bases). The germline V gene encodes CDR1 MDHEN and CDR2 SYDVKM. This CDR3 has 15 amino acids. V gave up 5 bases and J gave up 0 bases, with 14 bases separating them. CDR3 loop: CASSQIGRGSYEQYF. The CDR3 coding sequence is TGTGCCAGCAGTCAGATTGGAAGGGGCTCCTACGAGCAGTACTTC.

The V call is TRBV7-9, the J call TRBJ2-7; D not certain. This CDR3 region has 11 residues. Germline V gene data show CDR1 as SEHNR and CDR2 as FQNEAQ (reference sequence). Between the trimmed V and J ends, which lost 5 bases and 5 bases, there was a span of 7 bases. The chain's CDR3 is CASSPLDEQYF. CDR3 in DNA: TGTGCCAGCAGCCCCTTAGACGAGCAGTACTTC. The full variable domain, in which reference TRBV7-9 and TRBJ2-7 provide the parts outside the CDR3, is DTGVSQNPRHKITKRGQNVTFRCDPISEHNRLYWYRQTLGQGPEFLTYFQNEAQLEKSRLLSDRFSAERPKGSFSTLEIQRTEQGDSAMYLCASSPLDEQYFGPGTRLTVT.

Only a few counts were recorded for this clonotype. This sequence joins TRBV29-1 and TRBJ1-2, with D possibly matching TRBD1 (6 bases). Germline CDR1 and CDR2: SQVTM and ANQGSEA. The CDR3 totals 11 residues. V was cut by 4 bases and J by 9 bases, with 12 bases left in between. The CDR3 sequence is CSVARGPSYTF. In nucleotides, the CDR3 is TGCAGCGTTGCTCGGGGGCCCAGCTACACCTTC.

This chain connects TRBV9 to TRBJ2-7; 12 nucleotides match TRBD2. The CDR3 runs 14 residues. CDR1 is SGDLS and CDR2 is YYNGEE in the germline V gene. The V and J ends lost 7 bases and 4 bases, in that order; junction bases with no gene match: 6. The CDR3 nucleotides are TGTGCCAGCCCGACTAGCGGGAGAGATTACGAGCAGTACTTC. It yields the protein CASPTSGRDYEQYF. Filled out from reference TRBV9 and TRBJ2-7, the complete variable domain reads DSGVTQTPKHLITATGQRVTLRCSPRSGDLSVYWYQQSLDQGLQFLIQYYNGEERAKGNILERFSAQQFPDLHSELNLSSLELGDSALYFCASPTSGRDYEQYFGPGTRLTVT.

For this clonotype: The junction does not match germline at one end; this may be a read error. The gene calls are TRBV28 and TRBJ1-2, with 9 bases aligning to TRBD1. CDR1 is MDHEN and CDR2 is SYDVKM in the germline V gene. The CDR3 is made up of 17 amino acids. The CDR3 loop is CASSSGIGTGRNYAYTF. CDR3 nucleotides: TGTGCCAGCAGTTCCGGAATAGGGACAGGGCGAAACTATGCCTACACCTTC.

In this sample, this clonotype turned up a few times. V gene TRBV27 combines with J gene TRBJ2-7; D is tentatively TRBD1 or TRBD2 (7 bases each). V was cut by 7 bases and J by 3 bases, with 22 bases left in between. Germline V gives CDR1 MNHEY, CDR2 SMNVEV (reference sequence). This CDR3 contains 16 residues. The CDR3 DNA reads TGTGCCAGCAAACGACAGGGAGGGAGTCCCCTCTACGAGCAGTACTTC. Translation gives CASKRQGGSPLYEQYF.

The chain links TRBV4-1 to TRBJ2-1; 15 nucleotides align to TRBD2. This CDR3 has 20 residues. With V trimmed by 1 base and J by 3 bases, 10 bases remained unmatched. The germline CDR1 and CDR2 sequences are MGHRA and YSYEKL. DNA for the CDR3: TGCGCCAGCAGCCAAGTTCTTTCTGGACTAGCGGGAGGGTACTACAATGAGCAGTTCTTC. Translating it yields CASSQVLSGLAGGYYNEQFF.

In its sample, this clonotype was seen a few times. The chain has TRBV5-1 and TRBJ2-2, with 12 nucleotides matching TRBD2. The germline gives CDR1 SGHRS, CDR2 YFSETQ. V dropped 1 base and J dropped 6; count of bases not matched to a gene: 1. This CDR3 is built from 15 residues. The CDR3 region has the DNA TGCGCCAGCAGCTTGAGACTAGCGGGAGCCGGGGAGCTGTTTTTT. Encoded protein: CASSLRLAGAGELFF.